A single sample is the source of the 25 T cell receptor beta chains below, sequenced in a study of metastatic and nonmetastatic thyroid tumors. TCRdb re-clonotyped the PCR reads via MiXCR. Of about 11,000 clones in the sample, 35% to 45% were seen once. Before thyroid surgery, none of the patients had received any treatment. The sample consisted of tumor tissue. The receptors shown here come from a female donor with papillary thyroid cancer or a benign thyroid nodule (not recorded which). Some clones in this sample may be carry-over from other donors' samples.

This clone was seen more than once but under ten times. In DNA, the CDR3 is TGTGCCAGCAGCTTAGGGGGGGTTAGCACTGAAGCTTTCTTT. Protein: CASSLGGVSTEAFF. The chain recombines TRBV7-2 with TRBJ1-1, with D possibly TRBD1 on 5 matching bases. Per germline, CDR1 SGHTA and CDR2 FQGNSA. V dropped 1 base and J dropped 4 bases, with 10 bases sitting between them. The length of the CDR3 is 14 residues.

This clone has a handful of counts. The V gene is TRBV27, the J gene TRBJ2-1; D is perhaps TRBD2 (5 bases). Per germline, CDR1 MNHEY and CDR2 SMNVEV (reference sequence). V was pared by 1 base and J by 4 bases, with 8 bases between. The CDR3 totals 14 residues. The CDR3 here is CASSLYEGYNEQFF. As DNA, the CDR3 is TGTGCCAGCAGTTTATACGAGGGTTACAATGAGCAGTTCTTC.

This clone has more than one count but fewer than ten. The chain has TRBV7-2 and TRBJ1-2; D ambiguous. There are 15 residues in the CDR3. In germline, CDR1 is SGHTA, CDR2 FQGNSA. V gave up 1 base and J gave up 3 bases, with 12 bases separating them. Written as DNA, the CDR3 is TGTGCCAGCAGCTTAGTTGTGGGGAAGGACTATGGCTACACCTTC. This encodes CASSLVVGKDYGYTF.

This clone appeared a few times. The chain joins TRBV12-3 or TRBV12-4 to TRBJ2-3; perhaps TRBD1 as D (5 bases). Trimming took off 3 bases at V and 4 bases at J, with 8 bases between the two ends. The CDR3 is 13 residues long. CDR3 protein: CASSFSGSDTQYF. CDR3 DNA: TGTGCCAGCAGTTTTTCAGGGTCAGATACGCAGTATTTT.

This clone was seen only a few times. This chain joins TRBV2 and TRBJ2-3; D remains ambiguous. The germline V gene encodes CDR1 SNHLY and CDR2 FYNNEI. Trimming cost V 3 bases and J 0 bases, with 10 bases left between them. This CDR3 is built from 15 residues. The CDR3 region has the DNA TGTGCCAGCAGTGATTCGCTGGCTAGCACAGATACGCAGTATTTT. Encoded protein: CASSDSLASTDTQYF.

The genes are TRBV7-9 and TRBJ1-1; 8 bases align to TRBD1. The germline V gene has CDR1 SEHNR and CDR2 FQNEAQ (reference sequence). Trimming removed 4 bases from V and 4 bases from J; junction bases left unmatched: 8. The CDR3 totals 15 residues. The CDR3 region has the DNA TGTGCCAGCAGCTCGCAATCGACAGGGGTCACTGAAGCTTTCTTT. Amino acid sequence: CASSSQSTGVTEAFF.

V is TRBV5-4 and J is TRBJ2-2; D is undetermined. Germline V gene lookup returns CDR1 SGHNT and CDR2 YYREEE (reference sequence). V gave up 1 base and J gave up 3 bases, with 4 bases separating them. The CDR3 loop spans 13 amino acids. CDR3 sequence reads: CASSLYYTGELFF. In DNA, the CDR3 is TGTGCCAGCAGCTTGTACTACACCGGGGAGCTGTTTTTT. Full variable domain (outside the CDR3, taken from reference TRBV5-4 and TRBJ2-2): ETGVTQSPTHLIKTRGQQVTLRCSSQSGHNTVSWYQQALGQGPQFIFQYYREEENGRGNFPPRFSGLQFPNYSSELNVNALELDDSALYLCASSLYYTGELFFGEGSRLTVL.

This sequence joins TRBV7-9 and TRBJ1-4; maybe TRBD1 (5 bases). V lost 5 bases and J 3 bases, leaving 19 bases between the germline ends. Germline values: CDR1 SEHNR, CDR2 FQNEAQ (reference sequence). CDR3 length equals 17 residues. The CDR3 nucleotides read TGTGCCAGCAGCACATACCTCACCGAGGGGTCTAATGAAAAACTGTTTTTT. Amino acids: CASSTYLTEGSNEKLFF. Based on the CDR3 plus reference TRBV7-9 and TRBJ1-4, the full variable domain is DTGVSQNPRHKITKRGQNVTFRCDPISEHNRLYWYRQTLGQGPEFLTYFQNEAQLEKSRLLSDRFSAERPKGSFSTLEIQRTEQGDSAMYLCASSTYLTEGSNEKLFFGSGTQLSVL.

The rearrangement uses TRBV4-1 and TRBJ2-1; TRBD2 agrees at 8 bases. Germline-derived CDR1 and CDR2 are MGHRA and YSYEKL. The length of the CDR3 is 17 residues. With 1 base clipped from V and 4 bases from J, the junction kept 9 bases outside the gene matches. CDR3 in DNA: TGCGCCAGCAGCCAAGCCCCACTTAGCGGGACTTACAATGAGCAGTTCTTC. Its translation: CASSQAPLSGTYNEQFF.

The V gene is TRBV20-1, the J gene TRBJ2-1, with D unresolved. Looked up from germline, CDR1 is DFQATT and CDR2 is SNEGSKA (reference sequence). Trimming removed 2 bases from V and 7 bases from J, with 9 bases in between. This CDR3 has 12 residues. CDR3 in amino acids: CSARFPGNEQFF. CDR3 DNA sequence: TGCAGTGCTAGATTTCCCGGGAATGAGCAGTTCTTC.

In DNA, the CDR3 is TGCGCCAGCAGGAAAGGGCTAGCGGGAGACAATGAGCAGTTCTTC. As protein: CASRKGLAGDNEQFF. This chain connects TRBV5-1 to TRBJ2-1; 10 nucleotides align to TRBD2. CDR1 and CDR2 from the germline V gene are SGHRS and YFSETQ. The V segment lost 5 bases and the J segment 5 bases; nucleotides outside the gene matches: 7. This CDR3 region has 15 residues.

The rearrangement links TRBV7-2 to TRBJ2-1; 7 bases align to TRBD2. This CDR3 contains 19 residues. Germline V gene data show CDR1 as SGHTA and CDR2 as FQGNSA. J lost 0 bases, V lost 2 bases, and 13 bases had no gene match. This CDR3 reads CASSLLAVASGFSYNEQFF. DNA for the CDR3: TGTGCCAGCAGCTTACTCGCCGTTGCTAGCGGTTTCTCCTACAATGAGCAGTTCTTC.

The chain has TRBV5-1 and TRBJ1-2; D unclear. V was trimmed by 2 bases and J by 4 bases, leaving 9 bases between them. Germline V lookup: CDR1 SGHRS, CDR2 YFSETQ. The CDR3 consists of 13 residues. The CDR3 DNA sequence: TGCGCCAGCAGCTTCGCTGAAGTCTATGGCTACACCTTC. Translated: CASSFAEVYGYTF.

The V call is TRBV11-2, the J call TRBJ1-6, with D hard to call. Trimming left V 1 base short and J 6 bases short, with 7 bases between. Looked up from germline, CDR1 is SGHAT and CDR2 is FQNNGV. This CDR3 has 14 residues. CDR3 DNA sequence: TGTGCCAGCAGCTTAGTAGCCCTTAATTCACCCCTCCACTTT. Translating it yields CASSLVALNSPLHF.

The chain uses TRBV12-3 or TRBV12-4 and TRBJ1-6; no clear D gene. The germline V and J ends were trimmed by 5 bases and 9 bases, with 8 bases remaining between them. CDR3 size: 12 residues. The chain's CDR3 is CASSLRGSPLHF. As DNA, the CDR3 is TGTGCCAGCAGTCTTCGGGGTTCACCCCTCCACTTT.

The chain uses TRBV19 and TRBJ2-5, with 9 bases matching TRBD2. The J segment lost 5 bases and the V segment lost 6 bases, leaving 13 bases of the junction unmatched. CDR1 and CDR2 (germline): LNHDA, SQIVND (reference sequence). This CDR3 region has 16 residues. The CDR3 nucleotides are TGTGCCAGTAGGAGGGATAGCGGGAGAATTTTTGAGACCCAGTACTTC. Translating gives CASRRDSGRIFETQYF.

This clone was seen a handful of times. The V and J genes are TRBV28 and TRBJ1-1; no clear D. This CDR3 is built from 12 residues. Per the germline V gene, CDR1 is MDHEN and CDR2 is SYDVKM. The ends were cut back, 5 bases at V and 5 bases at J, with 9 bases in the middle. The CDR3 nucleotides are TGTGCCAGCAGTCCTCTATGGACTGAAGCTTTCTTT. Protein sequence: CASSPLWTEAFF.

Only a few counts were recorded for this clone. The chain combines TRBV6-1 with TRBJ2-3; 7 bases agree with TRBD1. CDR3 length: 15 residues. Germline V gene data show CDR1 as MNHNS and CDR2 as SASEGT. Trimming took 5 bases from V and 2 from J; bases not matched to a gene: 7. Written as DNA, the CDR3 is TGTGCCAGCAGTCAGCCGGGACAGCCCACAGATACGCAGTATTTT. Its protein product is CASSQPGQPTDTQYF.

The rearrangement uses TRBV19 and TRBJ1-3; no clear D gene. Deletions cut 3 bases from V and 0 bases from J, with 9 bases between. Germline V gene sequence: CDR1 LNHDA, CDR2 SQIVND (reference sequence). The CDR3 extends over 15 amino acids. CDR3 residues: CASSITRFSGNTIYF. The CDR3, as DNA: TGTGCCAGTAGTATCACCAGATTCTCTGGAAACACCATATATTTT.

This clone came up a few times. The rearrangement joins TRBV19 to TRBJ2-2; D remains ambiguous. Per the germline V gene, CDR1 is LNHDA and CDR2 is SQIVND (reference sequence). With 5 bases removed from V and 1 base from J, the gap between germline ends came to 11 bases. This CDR3 comprises 15 residues. The CDR3 DNA follows: TGTGCCAGTAGTGCGAATAGTGGGAACACCGGGGAGCTGTTTTTT. Its protein is CASSANSGNTGELFF.

This clone has only a few counts. The chain is built from TRBV28 and TRBJ2-3; possible D gene TRBD2, 6 bases. V dropped 2 bases and J dropped 3 bases, with 6 bases sitting between them. Looked up from germline, CDR1 is MDHEN and CDR2 is SYDVKM. This CDR3 comprises 13 residues. For the CDR3, the DNA is TGTGCCAGCAGTTTAAGCGGGACAGATACGCAGTATTTT. The encoded protein is CASSLSGTDTQYF.

This clone is termed medium-sized. The chain combines TRBV5-6 with TRBJ2-7, with TRBD2 identical over 10 bases. Germline V gene sequence: CDR1 SGHDT, CDR2 YYEEEE. CDR3 length: 13 amino acids. V dropped 5 bases and J dropped 4; count of bases not matched to a gene: 3. CDR3 sequence: CASRGLAEYEQYF. CDR3 coding DNA: TGTGCCAGCAGAGGACTAGCGGAGTACGAGCAGTACTTC.

This chain connects TRBV28 to TRBJ1-2, with D uncertain. The CDR3 covers 12 residues. Per germline, CDR1 MDHEN and CDR2 SYDVKM. Between the trimmed V and J ends, which lost 3 bases and 2 bases, there was a span of 4 bases. CDR3 DNA: TGTGCCAGCAGTTTGTTGAACTATGGCTACACCTTC. Residues: CASSLLNYGYTF.

Judged by abundance, this clone is medium-sized. V usage is TRBV7-2 and J usage is TRBJ2-5, with D possibly being TRBD1 (5 bases). The CDR3 runs to 14 residues. V gave up 2 bases and J gave up 3 bases, with 10 bases separating them. Germline V CDR1 and CDR2: SGHTA, FQGNSA. CDR3 nucleotides: TGTGCCAGCAGCTTATTTTTCAGGGAAGAGACCCAGTACTTC. Its translation is CASSLFFREETQYF.

The chain joins TRBV19 to TRBJ1-1, with 8 bases aligning to TRBD1. Germline V gene data show CDR1 as LNHDA and CDR2 as SQIVND (reference sequence). There are 15 residues in the CDR3. V gave up 5 bases and J gave up 4 bases; unmatched junction bases: 9. The CDR3 here is CASSASTGESTEAFF. For the CDR3, the DNA is TGTGCCAGTAGTGCCTCGACAGGGGAGAGCACTGAAGCTTTCTTT.